This TCR beta chain comes out of a study of cytomegalovirus exposure and HLA in healthy donors. Across the study: Early released data comprised about 85 million unique TCRs from HLA-typed donors. Study conclusions and caveats: Fewer N-insertions (relative to the approximately 670-donor mean) were reportedly seen in an Asian-associated ancestry cluster in a later analysis. Presence/absence analyses assumed roughly uniform sequencing depth across donors, which may not hold.

J was trimmed by 2 bases and V by 4 bases; bases with no gene match: 5. CDR1 is SGDLS and CDR2 is YYNGEE in the germline V gene. The CDR3 is 15 amino acids. A remark on this clone: What it recognizes is unknown. Within the sample, other DNA sequences also encode this same CDR3.

PCR primers comprised 60 Vbeta and 13 Jbeta primers. TCRdb's table, derived via immunoSEQ multiplex PCR, lists solely in-frame clones and lacks some. The sample includes approximately 180,000 clones, approximately 84% of them seen just once. Specimen: PBMCs. The chain uses TRBV9 and TRBJ2-1; TRBD2 aligns across 8 bases. The clonotype comes from a girl under two years old in good health and CMV-seronegative. The CDR3 here is CASSPSGGPYNEQFF. The CDR3 DNA is TGTGCCAGCAGCCCAAGCGGGGGACCCTACAATGAGCAGTTCTTC.